Following are 28 T cell receptor beta chains from one sample sequenced in a study of read filtering for tumor transcriptome and immune sequencing. From about 400 ng of RNA, a library with molecular barcoded alpha/delta and beta/gamma adaptors was made. TCRdb ran MiXCR on the reads and lists one entry per CDR3 protein. Of around 58,000 distinct CDR3 sequences listed, approximately 15% are singletons. Sequenced: a population of CD138-negative cells sorted from bone marrow. Receptors were obtained from a donor older than 35 with multiple myeloma.

Only a few counts were recorded for this clonotype. The V call is TRBV7-3, the J call TRBJ2-1, with 8 bases aligning to TRBD1. CDR1 is SGHTA, CDR2 FQGTGA, per germline. CDR3 length equals 15 residues. Trimming removed 5 bases from V and 0 bases from J; junction bases left unmatched: 3. The CDR3 nucleotides are TGTGCCAGCAGCCAGGACAGGGACTCCTACAATGAGCAGTTCTTC. Amino acid sequence: CASSQDRDSYNEQFF.

There are many counts of this clonotype. This chain connects TRBV7-9 to TRBJ2-7; D remains unclear. CDR3 size: 13 residues. The V gene lost 3 bases and the J gene lost 4 bases, with 10 bases spanning the gap. Germline CDR1 reads SEHNR; CDR2 reads FQNEAQ (reference sequence). CDR3 bases: TGTGCCAGCAGCTTCCCTCCCACTTACGAGCAGTACTTC. Its translation: CASSFPPTYEQYF.

This clonotype was seen at least ten times. The chain carries TRBV10-3 and TRBJ2-7; either TRBD1 or TRBD2 may fit D (6 bases each). With 10 bases removed from V and 2 bases from J, the gap between germline ends came to 12 bases. CDR1 ENHRY and CDR2 SYGVKD come from the germline V gene. The CDR3 spans 12 residues. CDR3 amino acids: CATSRDTYEQYF. The CDR3 region has the DNA TGTGCCACATCGCGGGACACCTACGAGCAGTACTTC.

There are many counts of this clonotype. This chain uses TRBV29-1 with TRBJ2-6; D unresolved. Germline values: CDR1 SQVTM, CDR2 ANQGSEA. V lost 3 bases, J lost 0 bases, and 6 bases lay in between. This CDR3 comprises 14 residues. Written as DNA, the CDR3 is TGCAGCGTTGAGGAAAGCTCTGGGGCCAACGTCCTGACTTTC. Translated, it gives CSVEESSGANVLTF.

This clonotype was observed many times. The rearrangement uses TRBV6-6 and TRBJ2-1; 10 nucleotides match TRBD2. V was pared by 2 bases and J by 4 bases, with 2 bases of the junction left unmatched. CDR3 length: 15 amino acids. Germline CDR1 reads MNHNY; CDR2 reads SVGAGI (reference sequence). In DNA form, the CDR3 reads TGTGCCAGCAGTTACAAGCGGGAGGGATACAATGAGCAGTTCTTC. It translates to CASSYKREGYNEQFF.

This clonotype has at least ten counts. The genes are TRBV20-1 and TRBJ1-2; 8 bases line up with TRBD1. The J segment lost 2 bases and the V segment lost 1 base, leaving 12 bases of the junction unmatched. The CDR3 is 17 residues long. The V gene's germline CDR1 is DFQATT and CDR2 SNEGSKA (reference sequence). CDR3 sequence: CSARVFGQGAPNYGYTF. The CDR3 DNA is TGCAGTGCTAGAGTTTTCGGGCAGGGGGCACCCAACTATGGCTACACCTTC.

Many counts were recorded for this clonotype. The rearrangement joins TRBV7-2 to TRBJ2-7; the D gene could be TRBD1 or TRBD2 (5 bases each). This CDR3 comprises 15 residues. Deletions cut 5 bases from V and 2 bases from J, with 16 bases between. CDR1 is SGHTA and CDR2 is FQGNSA in the germline V gene. The CDR3 region is CASSLRDGSTYEQYF. The CDR3, as DNA: TGTGCCAGCAGCCTAAGGGACGGATCCACCTACGAGCAGTACTTC.

This clonotype was picked up many times. This chain connects TRBV29-1 to TRBJ2-7; D might be TRBD1 (5 bases). CDR1 and CDR2 (germline): SQVTM, ANQGSEA. V dropped 2 bases and J dropped 4 bases, with 15 bases sitting between them. The CDR3 totals 14 residues. CDR3 nucleotides: TGCAGCGTTGAACTCCAAGAGGCAGGGTACGAGCAGTACTTC. Its protein is CSVELQEAGYEQYF.

At least ten counts were recorded for this clonotype. V and J are TRBV20-1 and TRBJ2-1; D is unresolved. V was shortened by 3 bases and J by 6 bases, with 18 bases between the two germline ends. CDR1 and CDR2 (germline): DFQATT, SNEGSKA (reference sequence). The CDR3 loop spans 15 amino acids. This CDR3 is CSASGGRWGGNEQFF. In nucleotides, the CDR3 is TGCAGTGCTAGCGGTGGCAGGTGGGGTGGCAATGAGCAGTTCTTC.

Worth noting for this clonotype: Given a much more abundant clone one base away, this may be a read error. The rearrangement joins TRBV29-1 to TRBJ2-1, with a possible D match to TRBD1 (6 bases). Germline assignment: CDR1 SQVTM and CDR2 ANQGSEA. Trimming left V 7 bases short and J 9 bases short, with 19 bases between. The CDR3 loop spans 13 amino acids. CDR3 protein: CSAEDRGLPEQFF. The CDR3 bases are TGCAGCGCTGAGGACAGAGGGTTACCTGAGCAGTTCTTC.

This sequence joins TRBV11-3 and TRBJ2-1, with a tentative D call TRBD1 (5 bases). Germline V gives CDR1 SGHNT, CDR2 YENEEA. The length of the CDR3 is 15 residues. Between the trimmed V and J ends, which lost 1 base and 3 bases, there was a span of 10 bases. CDR3 nucleotides: TGTGCCAGCAGCTTAGTAGGGGCTGGCTACAATGAGCAGTTCTTC. It encodes CASSLVGAGYNEQFF.

This clonotype was seen repeatedly, ten times or more. V is TRBV29-1 and J is TRBJ1-1; D gene ambiguous. CDR1 SQVTM and CDR2 ANQGSEA come from the germline V gene. CDR3 length: 12 amino acids. V lost 4 bases, J lost 1 base, and 7 bases lay in between. The CDR3 nucleotides are TGCAGCGTTGTAAGGGCGAACACTGAAGCTTTCTTT. It yields the protein CSVVRANTEAFF.

V is TRBV14 and J is TRBJ2-2; possibly TRBD2 for D (6 bases). CDR3 size: 16 residues. The V gene lost 0 bases and the J gene lost 6 bases, with 14 bases spanning the gap. Germline assignment: CDR1 SGHDN and CDR2 FVKESK. CDR3 sequence (DNA): TGTGCCAGCAGCCAAGATCTCTTTGCTAGCGCCGGGGAGCTGTTTTTT. It yields the protein CASSQDLFASAGELFF.

This clonotype showed up many times. The rearrangement joins TRBV29-1 to TRBJ1-1; 8 positions agree with TRBD1. Per the germline V gene, CDR1 is SQVTM and CDR2 is ANQGSEA. V lost 3 bases, J lost 1 base, and 25 bases stayed unmatched. This CDR3 region has 21 residues. The CDR3 nucleotides read TGCAGCGTTGAGGGAGTGGCCCCAACGTCCCGGACAGGGTTGGGGAACACTGAAGCTTTCTTT. Translating gives CSVEGVAPTSRTGLGNTEAFF.

Only a few counts were recorded for this clonotype. V and J are TRBV5-1 and TRBJ2-1; 7 nucleotides match TRBD2. V dropped 1 base and J dropped 0; count of bases not matched to a gene: 10. Germline V gene sequence: CDR1 SGHRS, CDR2 YFSETQ. The CDR3 totals 18 residues. The CDR3 protein is CASSLNPQSGTSYNEQFF. Written as DNA, the CDR3 is TGCGCCAGCAGCTTGAACCCCCAGAGCGGGACCTCCTACAATGAGCAGTTCTTC.

This clonotype was picked up a small number of times. The J gene is TRBJ1-2, the V gene TRBV19; 7 bases fit TRBD1. Germline trimming cut 7 bases from V and 5 bases from J; bases unmatched to any gene: 13. The CDR3 consists of 15 residues. Germline CDR1 LNHDA, CDR2 SQIVND (reference sequence). DNA of the CDR3: TGTGCCAGTACCCCGGAGACAGGGAATCTGTATGGCTACACCTTC. This sequence encodes CASTPETGNLYGYTF.

The V gene is TRBV4-3, the J gene TRBJ2-2; tentative D call: TRBD1 (6 bases). The V and J ends lost 3 bases and 2 bases respectively, with 13 bases between them. This CDR3 has 16 residues. The germline V gene has CDR1 LGHNA and CDR2 YSLEER. CDR3: CASSQFRDTNTGELFF. CDR3 nucleotide sequence: TGCGCCAGCAGCCAGTTCCGGGACACCAACACCGGGGAGCTGTTTTTT.

This clonotype has ten or more counts. The chain has TRBV20-1 and TRBJ2-1; TRBD2 aligns across 7 bases. Germline CDR1 DFQATT, CDR2 SNEGSKA (reference sequence). The CDR3 extends over 14 amino acids. The junction had 9 bases not matched to a gene; V was cut back by 7 bases and J by 3 bases. CDR3 residues: CSVSGTKNYNEQFF. In nucleotides, the CDR3 is TGCAGTGTTTCGGGGACTAAGAACTACAATGAGCAGTTCTTC.

This clonotype was recorded at least ten times. The V gene is TRBV29-1, the J gene TRBJ1-2; no firm D call. In germline, CDR1 is SQVTM, CDR2 ANQGSEA. V dropped 1 base and J dropped 2 bases, with 11 bases sitting between them. This CDR3 contains 14 residues. CDR3 nucleotide sequence: TGCAGCGTTGAAGGAGGAACCCACAACTATGGCTACACCTTC. Protein sequence: CSVEGGTHNYGYTF.

This clonotype was observed many times. The rearrangement joins TRBV5-1 to TRBJ2-5; either TRBD1 or TRBD2 may fit D (5 bases each). The CDR3 totals 14 residues. V was cut by 3 bases and J by 4 bases, with 13 bases left in between. The germline V gene has CDR1 SGHRS and CDR2 YFSETQ. CDR3 loop: CASSSGPRRETQYF. The CDR3 DNA reads TGCGCCAGCAGCTCGGGACCCAGGCGAGAGACCCAGTACTTC.

Concerning this clonotype itself: A much larger clone sits a single nucleotide away, making a read error possible. This CDR3 fails to terminate in the conserved phenylalanine or tryptophan, so it likely reflects a read error. V gene TRBV7-2 combines with J gene TRBJ2-6; D remains unclear. The CDR3 consists of 16 residues. With 7 bases removed from V and 0 bases from J, the gap between germline ends came to 13 bases. The germline V gene has CDR1 SGHTA and CDR2 FQGNSA. The CDR3 protein is CASTPQPVSGANVLTC. The CDR3 DNA reads as TGTGCCAGCACCCCTCAGCCGGTCTCTGGGGCCAACGTCCTGACTTGC.

The rearrangement links TRBV7-9 to TRBJ2-2; D is unclear. This CDR3 comprises 12 residues. CDR1 is SEHNR, CDR2 FQNEAQ, per germline (reference sequence). V gave up 7 bases and J gave up 2 bases, with 5 bases separating them. This CDR3 reads CASIRNTGELFF. The DNA of the CDR3 is TGTGCCAGCATCAGAAACACCGGGGAGCTGTTTTTT.

The chain joins TRBV5-4 to TRBJ2-2, with a tentative D call TRBD1 (7 bases). Trimming took 2 bases from V and 6 from J, leaving 14 bases between them. The germline CDR1 and CDR2 sequences are SGHNT and YYREEE (reference sequence). This CDR3 region has 15 residues. The CDR3 is CASSLSQGGSGELFF. CDR3 DNA sequence: TGTGCCAGCAGCTTAAGTCAGGGGGGATCCGGGGAGCTGTTTTTT.

This clonotype was observed at least ten times. The rearrangement links TRBV10-2 to TRBJ1-1; D remains ambiguous. V gave up 3 bases and J gave up 5 bases, with 7 bases separating them. Germline values: CDR1 WSHSY, CDR2 SAAADI. The CDR3 totals 12 residues. CDR3 in DNA: TGCGCCAGCAGTGATAGGACGACTGAAGCTTTCTTT. This encodes CASSDRTTEAFF.

J is TRBJ2-5 and V is TRBV5-1, with D perhaps TRBD2 (6 bases). Trimming stripped 3 bases from V and 1 base from J, with 16 bases between. The CDR3 is 16 amino acids. Germline V gene data show CDR1 as SGHRS and CDR2 as YFSETQ. CDR3 in DNA: TGCGCCAGCAGCTGGAGGGAGACAAGGGCCCAAGAGACCCAGTACTTC. Protein: CASSWRETRAQETQYF. Looking up the rest from reference TRBV5-1 and TRBJ2-5 gives the full variable domain: KAGVTQTPRYLIKTRGQQVTLSCSPISGHRSVSWYQQTPGQGLQFLFEYFSETQRNKGNFPGRFSGRQFSNSRSEMNVSTLELGDSALYLCASSWRETRAQETQYFGPGTRLLVL.

This clonotype was seen repeatedly, ten times or more. The V and J genes are TRBV14 and TRBJ1-2; D gene ambiguous. The germline CDR1 and CDR2 sequences are SGHDN and FVKESK. This CDR3 comprises 14 residues. V lost 0 bases to trimming and J lost 5 bases, with 10 bases between them. CDR3 coding DNA: TGTGCCAGCAGCCAAGATCAGTCAGCATATGGCTACACCTTC. This gives the protein CASSQDQSAYGYTF. The complete variable domain, with remaining parts taken from reference TRBV14 and TRBJ1-2, reads EAGVTQFPSHSVIEKGQTVTLRCDPISGHDNLYWYRRVMGKEIKFLLHFVKESKQDESGMPNNRFLAERTGGTYSTLKVQPAELEDSGVYFCASSQDQSAYGYTFGSGTRLTVV.

To note about this clonotype: Just one base apart from a much larger clone, this may be a read error. The rearrangement links TRBV20-1 to TRBJ1-1, with TRBD1 matching over 7 bases. Germline CDR1 reads DFQATT; CDR2 reads SNEGSKA (reference sequence). The CDR3 runs 14 residues. Here the CDR3 reads CSARLGQLNTGAFF. As DNA, the CDR3 is TGCAGTGCTAGACTGGGACAGTTGAACACTGGAGCTTTCTTT.

In its sample, this clonotype was seen many times. This sequence joins TRBV29-1 and TRBJ1-2; D not certain. V lost 4 bases and J 4 bases, leaving 13 bases between the germline ends. The CDR3 extends over 13 amino acids. Germline-derived CDR1 and CDR2 are SQVTM and ANQGSEA. CDR3 region: CSVAGGGLYGYTF. DNA of the CDR3: TGCAGCGTTGCCGGAGGAGGGCTCTATGGCTACACCTTC.